This TCR beta chain stems from a study of control samples from healthy donors and cancer patients (dated by TCRdb to the early 2020s). Details on this clone: Its antigen has not been determined. Qualities for individual bases were not recorded, and no much larger clone is one base off.

The library came from the immunoSEQ multiplex PCR assay. Sourced from immuneACCESS, this table was stored by TCRdb with only in-frame sequences that have V and J called. A share of the clones is absent; for the studies checked, an unresolved V gene accounts for under half, and the remainder has no known explanation. The sample table lists roughly 69,000 clones, about 83% of them with a count of one. The ten largest clones take up 15% to 18% of the sample. The CDR3 runs 16 residues from the cysteine to the phenylalanine. The only DNA kept is the CDR3, 48 bases in frame from the first base. CDR1 and CDR2 are drawn from the germline V gene (reference sequence): LNHDA, SQIVND. V is shortened by 1 base, J by 0 bases, and the region joining them spans 10 bases.

Here the chain combines TRBV19 and TRBJ2-1; a tentative D match to TRBD2 spans 5 bases. The sample comprised blood. This clonotype was sampled from a man in his sixties in good health. The CDR3 reads CASSIGPGSSYNEQFF. The base sequence is TGTGCCAGTAGTATAGGTCCGGGGAGCTCCTACAATGAGCAGTTCTTC.